These 15 T cell receptor beta chains share one sample of origin, sequenced in a study of monozygotic twins with inflammatory bowel disease. TCRdb re-called the 5' RACE reads; every CDR3 protein appears as one record, without DNA. Recorded for this sample: about 350,000 distinct CDR3 sequences. Specimen: blood. Receptor source: a human donor with ulcerative colitis or Crohn's disease, or a healthy co-twin of an affected twin (not recorded which).

The chain couples TRBV10-3 to TRBJ1-4; TCRdb designates TRBD1, a call that cannot be tested without DNA. The CDR3 has 16 amino acids. In germline, CDR1 is ENHRY, CDR2 SYGVKD. The CDR3 sequence: CAISTTGDATNEKLFF.

The chain combines TRBV20-1 with TRBJ2-7; the D call from TCRdb, TRBD1, cannot be confirmed without DNA. The CDR3 has 14 residues. Germline CDR1 reads DFQATT; CDR2 reads SNEGSKA (reference sequence). The CDR3 reads CSARDGDRPYEQYF.

CDR3 amino acids: CASSDGQGFRSPLHF. The gene calls are TRBV6-1 and TRBJ1-6; no DNA is available, so the TRBD1 call from TCRdb remains unchecked. Germline V gives CDR1 MNHNS, CDR2 SASEGT. This CDR3 is built from 15 residues.

The genes are TRBV20-1 and TRBJ2-7; TCRdb proposes TRBD2, but this gene call is untestable without DNA. Germline CDR1 and CDR2: DFQATT and SNEGSKA (reference sequence). This CDR3 is 16 amino acids long. The chain's CDR3 is CSARAESSASSYEQYF.

This chain joins TRBV20-1 and TRBJ2-3. The V gene's germline CDR1 is DFQATT and CDR2 SNEGSKA (reference sequence). The CDR3 spans 13 residues. The CDR3 protein is CSARDSLQYTQYF.

J is TRBJ1-5 and V is TRBV3-1. CDR1 LGHDT and CDR2 YNNKEL come from the germline V gene (reference sequence). The length of the CDR3 is 16 residues. The chain's CDR3 is CASSQDLFPSNQPQHF.

This chain links TRBV28 with TRBJ2-2; the TCRdb call, TRBD1, lacks DNA for checking. The CDR3 is 16 residues long. Germline-derived CDR1 and CDR2 are MDHEN and SYDVKM. The CDR3 reads CACSTEYYANTGELFF.

The rearrangement joins TRBV11-2 to TRBJ2-3; TCRdb selects TRBD2, and the lack of DNA leaves this call unchecked. From germline, CDR1 is SGHAT and CDR2 FQNNGV. This CDR3 region has 19 residues. The CDR3 region is CASSLGRGRAGGLTDTQYF.

This rearrangement joins TRBV20-1 to TRBJ1-4; the D gene TCRdb calls, TRBD1, cannot be checked with no DNA. The CDR3 runs 14 residues. Per germline, CDR1 DFQATT and CDR2 SNEGSKA (reference sequence). The CDR3 loop reads CSASQGIGNEKLFF.

The chain recombines TRBV3-1 with TRBJ2-1; TCRdb gives TRBD2 as the D gene, but with no DNA this cannot be confirmed. The CDR3 covers 16 residues. Germline-derived CDR1 and CDR2 are LGHDT and YNNKEL (reference sequence). Here the CDR3 reads CASSTRVAGSYNEQFF.

This chain uses TRBV5-1 with TRBJ1-1; without DNA, the TCRdb call of TRBD1 cannot be checked. The CDR3 is 13 residues long. CDR1 and CDR2 (germline): SGHRS, YFSETQ. CDR3 in amino acids: CASSLSGTDGAFF.

The V and J genes are TRBV20-1 and TRBJ1-2; TCRdb selects TRBD1, and the lack of DNA leaves this call unchecked. This CDR3 region has 13 residues. Looked up from germline, CDR1 is DFQATT and CDR2 is SNEGSKA (reference sequence). The CDR3 sequence is CSAIGARLYGYTF.

The chain links TRBV24-1 to TRBJ1-1. Germline V gene data show CDR1 as KGHDR and CDR2 as SFDVKD. This CDR3 contains 13 residues. The CDR3 reads CATSDILGTEAFF.

J is TRBJ2-7 and V is TRBV12-3 or TRBV12-4; the D gene TCRdb calls, TRBD1, cannot be checked with no DNA. This CDR3 is built from 13 residues. The CDR3 sequence is CASRETGVHEQYF.

CDR3 loop: CASSEWEASEQFF. V and J are TRBV28 and TRBJ2-1; TCRdb's D call of TRBD2 is untestable without DNA. The CDR3 consists of 13 residues. The germline V gene encodes CDR1 MDHEN and CDR2 SYDVKM.